This T cell receptor (beta chain) was retrieved from a study of beta chain features in type 1 diabetes. Study-level information: Age, gender and cell yields were alike across patients and healthy donors. Overall study results and limits: Within each of all four CD4+ subsets, Type 1 diabetes patients had TCRB CDR3s that were moderately but significantly shorter. It was possible that PCR favored shorter templates, equally so in patients and controls.

With 2 bases removed from V and 3 bases from J, the gap between germline ends came to 3 bases. CDR1 and CDR2 (germline): SGHTA, FQGNSA. The CDR3 runs to 12 residues. Expressed TCRB transcripts were sequenced because the isolated RNA had all been reverse transcribed beforehand. Naive, central memory and regulatory T cell samples produced a mean of about 3.5 million reads. Generated by immunoSEQ multiplex PCR, the TCRdb table keeps only in-frame clones and is missing some. The sample includes under 500,000 clones, over 25% of them seen just once. About this clone itself: Its target is not known.

The sequence came from a man aged 18 to 29 in good health. Sequenced material: naive CD4+ T cells from blood. This rearrangement joins TRBV7-2 to TRBJ2-3; D uncertain. DNA of the CDR3: TGTGCCAGCAGCTTAATGACAGATACGCAGTATTTT. This sequence encodes CASSLMTDTQYF. The entire variable domain, with the rest obtained from reference TRBV7-2 and TRBJ2-3, is as follows: GAGVSQSPSNKVTEKGKDVELRCDPISGHTALYWYRQSLGQGLEFLIYFQGNSAPDKSGLPSDRFSAERTGGSVSTLTIQRTQQEDSAVYLCASSLMTDTQYFGPGTRLTVL.